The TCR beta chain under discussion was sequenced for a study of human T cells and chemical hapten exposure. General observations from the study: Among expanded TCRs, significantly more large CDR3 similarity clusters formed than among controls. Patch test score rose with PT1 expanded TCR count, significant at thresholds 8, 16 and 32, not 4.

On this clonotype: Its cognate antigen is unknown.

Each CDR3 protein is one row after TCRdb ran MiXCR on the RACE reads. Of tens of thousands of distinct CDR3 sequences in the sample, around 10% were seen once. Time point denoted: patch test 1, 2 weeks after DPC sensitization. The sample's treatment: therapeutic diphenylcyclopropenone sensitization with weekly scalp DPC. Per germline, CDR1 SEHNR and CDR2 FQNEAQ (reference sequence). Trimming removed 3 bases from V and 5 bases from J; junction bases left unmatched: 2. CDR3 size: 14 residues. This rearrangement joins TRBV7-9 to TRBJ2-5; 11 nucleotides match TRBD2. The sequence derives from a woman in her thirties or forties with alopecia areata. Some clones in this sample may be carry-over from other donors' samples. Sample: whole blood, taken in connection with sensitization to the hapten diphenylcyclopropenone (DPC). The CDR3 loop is CASSLTSGEETQYF. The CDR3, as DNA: TGTGCCAGCAGCTTGACTAGCGGGGAGGAGACCCAGTACTTC.